The next 16 T cell receptor beta chains were all read from a single sample in a study of Graves' ophthalmopathy and Graves' hyperthyroidism. RNA transcripts were the source from which TCR beta CDR3 regions were amplified. Second-round multiplex PCR followed a first-round RT-PCR using HTBI primers. TCRdb fed the multiplex PCR reads into MiXCR, producing one record per CDR3 protein. This sample has almost 750,000 distinct CDR3 sequences, with 40% found just once. The sequencing input was peripheral blood. The source is an adult man with Graves' ophthalmopathy.

This chain connects TRBV20-1 to TRBJ2-7; TRBD1 or TRBD2 may be the D gene (5 bases each). CDR1 is DFQATT and CDR2 is SNEGSKA in the germline V gene (reference sequence). The CDR3 runs 16 residues. Between the trimmed V and J ends, which lost 4 bases and 0 bases, there was a span of 19 bases. The CDR3 DNA reads TGCAGTGCTATCGACCCCAACGGGGCAAGCTCCTACGAGCAGTACTTC. Translation gives CSAIDPNGASSYEQYF.

Turning to this clonotype: Just one base apart from a much larger clone, this may be a read error. DNA for the CDR3: TGCAGCGCTGACCGGTCGAACACCGGGGGGCTGTTTTTT. Protein: CSADRSNTGGLFF. The V and J genes are TRBV29-1 and TRBJ2-2; perhaps TRBD2 as D (6 bases). CDR3 length equals 13 residues. The germline gives CDR1 SQVTM, CDR2 ANQGSEA.

This chain joins TRBV29-1 and TRBJ2-7; 10 positions match TRBD1. V trimming: 4 bases; J trimming: 9 bases; junction bases outside the gene matches: 3. In germline, CDR1 is SQVTM, CDR2 ANQGSEA. The CDR3 is made up of 11 amino acids. The CDR3 spells CSVGGQGVQYF. The CDR3 coding sequence is TGCAGCGTTGGCGGACAGGGGGTGCAGTACTTC.

The chain recombines TRBV29-1 with TRBJ1-1; a possible D gene is TRBD1 (5 bases). CDR3 size: 11 residues. V gave up 5 bases and J gave up 11 bases, with 15 bases separating them. Germline V gives CDR1 SQVTM, CDR2 ANQGSEA. In DNA form, the CDR3 reads TGCAGCGTTTCAAGACAGCGGGAGGCTTTCTTT. Translated, it gives CSVSRQREAFF.

This clonotype was observed a single time. The chain combines TRBV20-1 with TRBJ2-5; possible D gene TRBD1, 5 bases. Germline V gene sequence: CDR1 DFQATT, CDR2 SNEGSKA (reference sequence). The CDR3 runs to 9 residues. V was clipped by 4 bases and J by 9 bases, with 6 bases between them. Written as DNA, the CDR3 is TGCAGTGCTAAAGGGGCCCAGTACTTC. Translated, it gives CSAKGAQYF.

Only a few counts were recorded for this clonotype. The J gene is TRBJ2-7, the V gene TRBV20-1; 11 bases line up with TRBD1. Germline V gene data show CDR1 as DFQATT and CDR2 as SNEGSKA (reference sequence). The V and J ends lost 0 bases and 5 bases, in that order; junction bases with no gene match: 3. CDR3 length equals 14 residues. The CDR3 DNA reads TGCAGTGCTAGAGATGGGACAGGGGGGCACGAGCAGTACTTC. Protein: CSARDGTGGHEQYF.

This clonotype occurred a few times. The chain is built from TRBV5-1 and TRBJ2-7; D ambiguous. Looked up from germline, CDR1 is SGHRS and CDR2 is YFSETQ. Trimming shortened V by 0 bases and J by 2 bases, and 12 bases separated the two germline ends. CDR3 length equals 15 residues. The CDR3 loop is CASSLEAGRAYEQYF. DNA of the CDR3: TGCGCCAGCAGCTTGGAGGCAGGACGAGCCTACGAGCAGTACTTC.

Details on this clonotype: This clone may be a read error of a much larger clone one base away. The chain links TRBV7-4 to TRBJ2-5, with TRBD2 matching over 9 bases. Per germline, CDR1 SGHVT and CDR2 SQSDAQ. J lost 5 bases, V lost 6 bases, and 10 bases had no gene match. The CDR3 sequence is 15 residues long. CDR3 DNA sequence: TGTGCCAGCAGACGAATAGCGGGAGATTGGGAGACCCAGTACTTC. Protein: CASRRIAGDWETQYF.

On this clonotype itself: This may be a read error: a much more frequent sequence differs by one nucleotide. The chain links TRBV7-9 to TRBJ1-1; D gene unclear. The CDR3 totals 14 residues. Germline lookup yields CDR1 SEHNR and CDR2 FQNEAQ (reference sequence). CDR3 coding DNA: TGTGCCAGCAGCTTAGGACGGGCGAACACTAAAGCTTTCTTT. It yields the protein CASSLGRANTKAFF. The complete variable domain, with remaining parts taken from reference TRBV7-9 and TRBJ1-1, reads DTGVSQNPRHKITKRGQNVTFRCDPISEHNRLYWYRQTLGQGPEFLTYFQNEAQLEKSRLLSDRFSAERPKGSFSTLEIQRTEQGDSAMYLCASSLGRANTKAFFGQGTRLTVV.

With respect to this clonotype: This may arise from a read error, as a much more abundant clone is one base away. The V gene is TRBV2, the J gene TRBJ2-7; 7 bases align to TRBD2. V lost 7 bases and J lost 4; bases outside the gene matches: 7. CDR3 size: 13 residues. Germline V CDR1 and CDR2: SNHLY, FYNNEI. The DNA of the CDR3 is TGTGCCAGCATTGGGGGGGTCCGTTACGAGCAGTACTTC. It is translated as CASIGGVRYEQYF.

J is TRBJ1-5 and V is TRBV7-2, with D tentatively TRBD1 (5 bases). The germline V gene encodes CDR1 SGHTA and CDR2 FQGNSA. This CDR3 is built from 16 residues. Trimming shortened V by 6 bases and J by 4 bases, and 19 bases separated the two germline ends. The CDR3, as DNA: TGTGCCAGCAGTCACCGAGGGACTTCCTCGAATCAGCCCCAGCATTTT. This codes for CASSHRGTSSNQPQHF.

This clonotype was recorded once. One junction end disagrees with the germline gene, perhaps due to a read error. The chain joins TRBV12-3 or TRBV12-4 to TRBJ1-1; unclear D gene. CDR3 size: 11 residues. The CDR3 DNA reads as TGTGCCAGCGGTTTGAGGACTGAAGCTTTCTTT. Translating it yields CASGLRTEAFF.

This chain uses TRBV19 with TRBJ1-2; 10 bases fit TRBD1. CDR1 is LNHDA, CDR2 SQIVND, per germline (reference sequence). V lost 5 bases, J lost 3 bases, and 12 bases stayed unmatched. The CDR3 loop spans 17 amino acids. CDR3 residues: CASSYQTGGRFDYGYTF. CDR3 sequence (DNA): TGTGCCAGTAGTTACCAGACAGGGGGCAGATTTGACTATGGCTACACCTTC.

This clonotype has just a few counts. The V and J genes are TRBV20-1 and TRBJ2-7; possibly TRBD1 for D (6 bases). Trimming stripped 3 bases from V and 4 bases from J, with 10 bases between. Germline CDR1 reads DFQATT; CDR2 reads SNEGSKA (reference sequence). The CDR3 covers 12 residues. The CDR3 is CSASFRGYEQYF. DNA for the CDR3: TGCAGTGCTAGTTTCAGGGGATACGAGCAGTACTTC.

The V call is TRBV6-5, the J call TRBJ1-6; tentatively, D is TRBD1 (6 bases). This CDR3 is 14 amino acids long. Trimming stripped 2 bases from V and 8 bases from J, with 10 bases between. Germline loops: CDR1 MNHEY, CDR2 SVGAGI. CDR3 loop: CASSYNRVDSPLHF. The CDR3 DNA sequence: TGTGCCAGCAGTTACAACAGGGTCGATTCACCCCTCCACTTT.

V gene TRBV7-9 combines with J gene TRBJ1-1; TRBD1 agrees at 7 bases. The CDR3 is 14 amino acids. Germline CDR1 and CDR2: SEHNR and FQNEAQ (reference sequence). V lost 5 bases to trimming and J lost 3 bases; unmatched junction nucleotides: 6. This CDR3 is CASSQARGDTEAFF. The CDR3 bases are TGTGCCAGCAGCCAAGCCAGGGGGGACACTGAAGCTTTCTTT.